The 5 T cell receptor beta chains below were found in one sample sequenced in a study of cytomegalovirus exposure and HLA in healthy donors. Primers for the PCR totalled 60 Vbeta and 13 Jbeta. Assay used: immunoSEQ multiplex PCR; TCRdb lists only in-frame clones, some missing. The table lists more than 95,000 clones, more than 60% of them singletons. The source material was PBMCs. Receptors originate from a man aged 30-40 years in good health and CMV-seronegative.

This chain links TRBV9 with TRBJ2-1, with D tentatively TRBD2 (5 bases). V shed 3 bases and J shed 0 bases, with 10 bases lying between them. The CDR3 covers 15 residues. CDR1 and CDR2 from the germline V gene are SGDLS and YYNGEE. The CDR3 here is CASSGGVSSYNEQFF. The CDR3 DNA reads TGTGCCAGCAGCGGGGGAGTTTCCTCCTACAATGAGCAGTTCTTC. The variable domain in full, completed from reference TRBV9 and TRBJ2-1, reads DSGVTQTPKHLITATGQRVTLRCSPRSGDLSVYWYQQSLDQGLQFLIQYYNGEERAKGNILERFSAQQFPDLHSELNLSSLELGDSALYFCASSGGVSSYNEQFFGPGTRLTVL.

V and J are TRBV18 and TRBJ1-1; no reliable D call. Germline V CDR1 and CDR2: KGHSH, LQKENI. The ends were cut back, 0 bases at V and 4 bases at J, with 12 bases in the middle. This CDR3 comprises 15 residues. CDR3 nucleotides: TGTGCCAGCTCACCACCGGTTGTCCGGAGCACTGAAGCTTTCTTT. Translation: CASSPPVVRSTEAFF. The whole variable domain, filled in from reference TRBV18 and TRBJ1-1, reads NAGVMQNPRHLVRRRGQEARLRCSPMKGHSHVYWYRQLPEEGLKFMVYLQKENIIDESGMPKERFSAEFPKEGPSILRIQQVVRGDSAAYFCASSPPVVRSTEAFFGQGTRLTVV.

This chain joins TRBV10-2 and TRBJ2-5, with 10 bases that match TRBD2. V dropped 6 bases and J dropped 9; count of bases not matched to a gene: 13. The CDR3 has 15 amino acids. Per the germline V gene, CDR1 is WSHSY and CDR2 is SAAADI. In DNA, the CDR3 is TGCGCCAGCAGGTCTAGCGGGGGCCCTGGGCCGGCCCAGTACTTC. This encodes CASRSSGGPGPAQYF.

The chain couples TRBV5-1 to TRBJ2-1; D is perhaps TRBD2 (6 bases). Per germline, CDR1 SGHRS and CDR2 YFSETQ. The CDR3 is made up of 15 amino acids. The germline V and J ends were trimmed by 4 bases and 0 bases, with 11 bases remaining between them. The CDR3 DNA follows: TGCGCCAGCAGCAATAGCGGAAGCTCCTACAATGAGCAGTTCTTC. It translates to CASSNSGSSYNEQFF.

This clone was seen a few times. This chain uses TRBV6-1 with TRBJ1-5; TRBD1 is a possible D gene (5 bases). Trimming stripped 6 bases from V and 6 bases from J, with 12 bases between. Per the germline V gene, CDR1 is MNHNS and CDR2 is SASEGT. The CDR3 loop spans 13 amino acids. The CDR3 DNA follows: TGTGCCAGCAGGGCGACAGAAGGTCAGCCCCAGCATTTT. Its translation is CASRATEGQPQHF.